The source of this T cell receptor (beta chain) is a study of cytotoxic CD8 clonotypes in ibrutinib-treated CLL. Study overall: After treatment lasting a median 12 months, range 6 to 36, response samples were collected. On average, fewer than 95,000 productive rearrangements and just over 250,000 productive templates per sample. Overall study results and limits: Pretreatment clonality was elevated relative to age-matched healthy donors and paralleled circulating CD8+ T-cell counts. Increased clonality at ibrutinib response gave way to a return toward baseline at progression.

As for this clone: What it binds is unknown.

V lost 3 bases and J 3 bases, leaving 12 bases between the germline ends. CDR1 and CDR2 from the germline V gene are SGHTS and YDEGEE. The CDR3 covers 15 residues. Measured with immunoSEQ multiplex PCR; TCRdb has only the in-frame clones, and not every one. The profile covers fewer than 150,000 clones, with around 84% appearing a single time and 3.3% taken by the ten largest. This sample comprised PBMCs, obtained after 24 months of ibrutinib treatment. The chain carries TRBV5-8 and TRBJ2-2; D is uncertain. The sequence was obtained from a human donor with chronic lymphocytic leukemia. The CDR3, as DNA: TGTGCCAGCAGCTACTTTAAGTGGGACACCGGGGAGCTGTTTTTT. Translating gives CASSYFKWDTGELFF.